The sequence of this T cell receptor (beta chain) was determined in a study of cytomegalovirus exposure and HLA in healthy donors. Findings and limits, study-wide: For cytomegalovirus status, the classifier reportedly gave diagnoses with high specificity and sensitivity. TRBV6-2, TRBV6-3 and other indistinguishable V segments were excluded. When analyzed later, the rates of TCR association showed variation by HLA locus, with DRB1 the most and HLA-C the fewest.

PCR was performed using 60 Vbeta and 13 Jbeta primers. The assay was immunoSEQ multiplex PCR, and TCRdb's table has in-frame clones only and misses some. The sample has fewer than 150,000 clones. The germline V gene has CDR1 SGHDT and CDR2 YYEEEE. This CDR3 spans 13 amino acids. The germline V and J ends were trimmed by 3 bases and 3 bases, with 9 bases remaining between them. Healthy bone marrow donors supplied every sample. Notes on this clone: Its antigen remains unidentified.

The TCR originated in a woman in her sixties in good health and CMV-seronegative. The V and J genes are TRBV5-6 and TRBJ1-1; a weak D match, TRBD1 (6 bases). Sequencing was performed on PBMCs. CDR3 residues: CASSSRGDTEAFF. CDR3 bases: TGTGCCAGCAGCTCCAGGGGAGACACTGAAGCTTTCTTT.